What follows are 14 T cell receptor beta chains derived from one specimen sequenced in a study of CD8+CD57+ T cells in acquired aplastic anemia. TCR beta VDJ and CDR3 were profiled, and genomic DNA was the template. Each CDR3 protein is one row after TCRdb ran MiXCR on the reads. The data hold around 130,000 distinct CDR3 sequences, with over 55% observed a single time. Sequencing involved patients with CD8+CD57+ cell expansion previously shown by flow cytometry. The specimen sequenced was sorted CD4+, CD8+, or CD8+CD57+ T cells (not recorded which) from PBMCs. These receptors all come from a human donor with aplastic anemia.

The CDR3 DNA reads TGTGCCAGCAGACCAGGGGTTAGCAATCAGCCCCAGCATTTT. It is translated as CASRPGVSNQPQHF. This chain links TRBV27 with TRBJ1-5, with D perhaps matching TRBD1 (6 bases). V was shortened by 6 bases and J by 0 bases, with 9 bases between the two germline ends. The germline gives CDR1 MNHEY, CDR2 SMNVEV (reference sequence). The CDR3 has 14 residues.

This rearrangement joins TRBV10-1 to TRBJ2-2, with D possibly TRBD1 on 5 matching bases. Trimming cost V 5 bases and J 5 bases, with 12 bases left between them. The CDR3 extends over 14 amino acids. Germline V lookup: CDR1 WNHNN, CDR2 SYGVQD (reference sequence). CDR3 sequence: CASSLGPETGELFF. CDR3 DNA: TGCGCCAGCAGTCTGGGGCCGGAGACCGGGGAGCTGTTTTTT.

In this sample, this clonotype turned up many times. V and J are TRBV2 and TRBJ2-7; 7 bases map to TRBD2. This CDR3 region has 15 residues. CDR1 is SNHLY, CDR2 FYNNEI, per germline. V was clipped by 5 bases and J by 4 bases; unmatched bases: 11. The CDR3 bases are TGTGCCAGCAGTATGCGGGGAAGCGGGACTTACGAGCAGTACTTC. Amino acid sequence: CASSMRGSGTYEQYF.

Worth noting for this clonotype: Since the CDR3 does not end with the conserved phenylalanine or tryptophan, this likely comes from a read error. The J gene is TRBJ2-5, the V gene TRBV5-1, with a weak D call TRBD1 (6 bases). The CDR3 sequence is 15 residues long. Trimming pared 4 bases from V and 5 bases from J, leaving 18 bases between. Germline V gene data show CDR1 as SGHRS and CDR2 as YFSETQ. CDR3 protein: CASSRTGTQRETQYV. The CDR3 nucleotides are TGCGCCAGCAGCCGCACCGGGACACAGAGGGAGACCCAGTACGTC.

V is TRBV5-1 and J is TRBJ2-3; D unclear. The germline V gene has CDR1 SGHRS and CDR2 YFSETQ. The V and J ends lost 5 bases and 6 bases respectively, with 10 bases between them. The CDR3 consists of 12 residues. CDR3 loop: CASRTPDDTQYF. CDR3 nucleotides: TGCGCCAGCAGGACGCCCGATGATACGCAGTATTTT.

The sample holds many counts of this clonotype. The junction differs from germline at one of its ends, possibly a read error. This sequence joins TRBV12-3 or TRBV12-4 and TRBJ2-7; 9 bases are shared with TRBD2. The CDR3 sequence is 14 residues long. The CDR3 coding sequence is TGTGCCAGCAGCTTAGCGGGGGCCTCCTACGAGCAGTACTTC. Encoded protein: CASSLAGASYEQYF.

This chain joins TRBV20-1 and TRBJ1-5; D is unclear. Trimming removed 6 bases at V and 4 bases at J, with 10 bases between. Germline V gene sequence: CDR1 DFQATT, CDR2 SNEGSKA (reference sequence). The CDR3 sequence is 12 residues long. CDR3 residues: CSARRLNQPQHF. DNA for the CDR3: TGCAGTGCACGGCGTCTGAATCAGCCCCAGCATTTT.

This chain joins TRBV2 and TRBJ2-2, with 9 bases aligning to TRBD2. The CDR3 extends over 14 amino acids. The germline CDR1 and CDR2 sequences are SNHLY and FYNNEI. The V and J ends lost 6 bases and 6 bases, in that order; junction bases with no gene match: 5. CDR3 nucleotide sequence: TGTGCCAGCAGGAGCGGGGGGACGCCCGGGGAGCTGTTTTTT. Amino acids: CASRSGGTPGELFF.

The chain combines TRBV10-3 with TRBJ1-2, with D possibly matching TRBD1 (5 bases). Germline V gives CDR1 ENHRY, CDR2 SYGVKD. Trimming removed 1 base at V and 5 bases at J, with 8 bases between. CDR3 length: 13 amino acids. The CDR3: CAISELQVYGYTF. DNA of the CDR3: TGTGCCATCAGTGAGTTACAGGTATATGGCTACACCTTC.

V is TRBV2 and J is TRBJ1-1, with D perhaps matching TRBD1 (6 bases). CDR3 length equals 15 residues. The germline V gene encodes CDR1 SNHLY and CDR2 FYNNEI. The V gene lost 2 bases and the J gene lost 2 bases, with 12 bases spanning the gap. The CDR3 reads CASSELDRLNTEAFF. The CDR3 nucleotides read TGTGCCAGCAGTGAATTGGACAGACTTAACACTGAAGCTTTCTTT.

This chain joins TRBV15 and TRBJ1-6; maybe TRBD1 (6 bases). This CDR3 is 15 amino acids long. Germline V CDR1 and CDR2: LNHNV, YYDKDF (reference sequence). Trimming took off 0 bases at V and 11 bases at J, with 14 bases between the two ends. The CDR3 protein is CATSREGIGGAPLHF. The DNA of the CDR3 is TGTGCCACCAGCAGAGAGGGGATAGGGGGGGCACCCCTCCACTTT. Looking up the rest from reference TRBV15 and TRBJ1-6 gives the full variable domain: DAMVIQNPRYQVTQFGKPVTLSCSQTLNHNVMYWYQQKSSQAPKLLFHYYDKDFNNEADTPDNFQSRRPNTSFCFLDIRSPGLGDTAMYLCATSREGIGGAPLHFGNGTRLTVT.

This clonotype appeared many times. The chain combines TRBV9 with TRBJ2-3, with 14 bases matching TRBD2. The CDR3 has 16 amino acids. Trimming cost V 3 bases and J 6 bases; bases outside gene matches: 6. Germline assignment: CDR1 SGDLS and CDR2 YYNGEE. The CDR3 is CASSEGLAGVSDTQYF. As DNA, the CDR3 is TGTGCCAGCAGCGAGGGACTAGCGGGGGTGAGCGATACGCAGTATTTT.

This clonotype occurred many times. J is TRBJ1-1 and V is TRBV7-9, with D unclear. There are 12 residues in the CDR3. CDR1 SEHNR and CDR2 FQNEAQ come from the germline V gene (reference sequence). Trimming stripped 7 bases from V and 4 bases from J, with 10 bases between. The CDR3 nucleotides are TGTGCCAGCACCGAGGCGGGCACTGAAGCTTTCTTT. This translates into CASTEAGTEAFF.

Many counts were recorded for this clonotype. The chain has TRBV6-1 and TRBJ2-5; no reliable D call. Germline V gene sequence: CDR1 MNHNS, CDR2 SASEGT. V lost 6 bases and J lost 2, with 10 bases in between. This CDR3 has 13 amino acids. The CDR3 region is CASSPSSQETQYF. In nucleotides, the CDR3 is TGTGCCAGCAGCCCGTCCAGTCAAGAGACCCAGTACTTC.